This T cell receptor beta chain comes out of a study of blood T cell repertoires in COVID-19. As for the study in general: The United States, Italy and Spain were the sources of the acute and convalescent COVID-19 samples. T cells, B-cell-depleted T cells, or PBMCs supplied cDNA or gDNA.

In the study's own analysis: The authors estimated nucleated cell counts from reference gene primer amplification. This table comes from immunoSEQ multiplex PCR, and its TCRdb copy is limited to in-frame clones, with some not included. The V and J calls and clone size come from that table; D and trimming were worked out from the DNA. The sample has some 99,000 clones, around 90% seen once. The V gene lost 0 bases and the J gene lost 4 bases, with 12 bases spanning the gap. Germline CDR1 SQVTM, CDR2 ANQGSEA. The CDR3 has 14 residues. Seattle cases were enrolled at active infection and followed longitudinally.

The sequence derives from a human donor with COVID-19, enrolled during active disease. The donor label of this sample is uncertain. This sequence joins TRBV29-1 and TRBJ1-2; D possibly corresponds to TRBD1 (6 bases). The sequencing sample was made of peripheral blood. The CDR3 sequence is CSVEEITGLYGYTF. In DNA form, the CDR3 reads TGCAGCGTTGAAGAGATCACAGGGCTCTATGGCTACACCTTC.